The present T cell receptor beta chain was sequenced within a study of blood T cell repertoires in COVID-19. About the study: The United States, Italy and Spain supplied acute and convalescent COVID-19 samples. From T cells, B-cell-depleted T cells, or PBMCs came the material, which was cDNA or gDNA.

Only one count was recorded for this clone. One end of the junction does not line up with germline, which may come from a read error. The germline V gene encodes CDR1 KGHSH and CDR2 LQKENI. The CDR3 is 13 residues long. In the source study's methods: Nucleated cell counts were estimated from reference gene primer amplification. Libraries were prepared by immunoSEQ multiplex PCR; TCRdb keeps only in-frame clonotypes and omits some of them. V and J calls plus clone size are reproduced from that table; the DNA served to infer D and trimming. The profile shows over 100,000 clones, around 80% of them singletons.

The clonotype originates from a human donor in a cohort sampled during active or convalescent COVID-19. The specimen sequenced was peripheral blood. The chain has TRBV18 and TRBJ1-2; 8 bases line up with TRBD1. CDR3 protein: CASSPGTGGGIIF. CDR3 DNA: TGTGCCAGCTCACCGGGGACAGGCGGGGGTATTATCTTC.